The 8 T cell receptor beta chains below all came from one sample that was sequenced in a study of graft-versus-host responses after intestinal transplantation. Repertoires were generated with immunoSEQ multiplex PCR, while TCRdb's copy carries only in-frame clones and drops some. The data hold 90,000 to 150,000 clones, with about 93% observed a single time. No antigens are known for them. The sequencing used unstimulated CD4+ T cells sorted from spleen or lymph node cells, collected before intestinal transplant. The origin of the receptors is a human donor who received an intestinal transplant.

The CDR3 region is CASSHGEKLFF. As DNA, the CDR3 is TGTGCCAGTAGCCATGGTGAAAAACTGTTTTTT. The chain links TRBV19 to TRBJ1-4; D is uncertain. The germline gives CDR1 LNHDA, CDR2 SQIVND (reference sequence). V was pared by 6 bases and J by 7 bases, with 6 bases between. The CDR3 runs 11 residues.

The V and J genes are TRBV6-5 and TRBJ2-7, with 8 bases aligning to TRBD1. CDR1 is MNHEY and CDR2 is SVGAGI in the germline V gene. The CDR3 runs to 14 residues. Germline trimming cut 6 bases from V and 4 bases from J; bases unmatched to any gene: 8. The CDR3 sequence: CASRPGGGTYEQYF. The CDR3 region has the DNA TGTGCCAGCAGACCAGGGGGCGGAACGTACGAGCAGTACTTC.

This chain uses TRBV29-1 with TRBJ2-1; tentative D call: TRBD2 (6 bases). Germline CDR1 reads SQVTM; CDR2 reads ANQGSEA. V lost 4 bases and J 4 bases, leaving 23 bases between the germline ends. This CDR3 contains 17 residues. The CDR3 spells CSVAFIQSFSGYNEQFF. In nucleotides, the CDR3 is TGCAGCGTTGCCTTTATCCAGTCTTTTAGCGGTTACAATGAGCAGTTCTTC.

The chain links TRBV7-3 to TRBJ1-5, with TRBD1 matching 7 bases. CDR1 SGHTA and CDR2 FQGTGA come from the germline V gene. The V segment lost 5 bases and the J segment 16 bases; nucleotides outside the gene matches: 14. CDR3 length equals 13 residues. CDR3 nucleotides: TGTGCCAGCAGCGCCGCGCCGGGACAGCCCCGACATTTT. Its translation is CASSAAPGQPRHF.

The chain links TRBV9 to TRBJ2-3, with D hard to call. The CDR3 extends over 15 amino acids. Trimming pared 2 bases from V and 3 bases from J, leaving 13 bases between. Germline lookup yields CDR1 SGDLS and CDR2 YYNGEE. CDR3 residues: CASSVVGIETDTQYF. The CDR3 nucleotides are TGTGCCAGCAGCGTCGTCGGAATAGAAACAGATACGCAGTATTTT.

The chain is built from TRBV29-1 and TRBJ1-4; TRBD1 aligns across 9 bases. V shed 4 bases and J 8 bases; nucleotides not matched to a gene: 17. Germline assignment: CDR1 SQVTM and CDR2 ANQGSEA. This CDR3 has 17 residues. The CDR3 here is CSVGTGVGSLAGEKLFF. The CDR3 DNA reads as TGCAGCGTTGGGACAGGGGTGGGCTCCCTCGCGGGGGAAAAACTGTTTTTT.

J is TRBJ1-1 and V is TRBV5-1; tentatively, D is TRBD1 (5 bases). V was pared by 4 bases and J by 1 base, with 20 bases between. Germline CDR1 reads SGHRS; CDR2 reads YFSETQ. The CDR3 contains 17 residues. The CDR3: CASSRLGGLPTNTEAFF. The DNA for the CDR3 is TGCGCCAGCAGCCGGCTTGGGGGTCTTCCCACGAACACTGAAGCTTTCTTT.

The DNA of the CDR3 is TGTGCTAGTGGTTTGTGGGAGGGGACAGGGCCTTTCTCCACCTATGGCTACACCTTC. The encoded protein is CASGLWEGTGPFSTYGYTF. The V call is TRBV12-5, the J call TRBJ1-2, with 9 bases aligning to TRBD1. V lost 2 bases and J lost 4; bases outside the gene matches: 17. Germline CDR1 LGHNT, CDR2 FRNRAP. CDR3 length equals 19 residues.